This T cell receptor (beta chain) is drawn from a study of T cell repertoires in cytomegalovirus infection (dated by TCRdb to between 2017 and 2020). Turning to the overall study: Donor HLA type was relevant to the analysis, because carriage of CMV infection together with the matching HLA type was indicated by public TCR beta signatures. What the study reported, not specific to this receptor: The ex vivo response was dominated by HLA-C-restricted CMV-specific TCR beta clonotypes, which also provided the single most frequent clonotype in two of eight donors. In both this cohort and an independent cohort of 350 to 400 donors, the cumulative frequency of public TCR beta family members distinguished carriers of CMV infection plus the relevant HLA type.

The germline V gene yields SNHLY for CDR1 and FYNNEI for CDR2. The junction shows trimming of 3 bases on V and 8 bases on J, plus 10 bases between the germline ends. Taken from cysteine to phenylalanine, the CDR3 has 13 residues. CDR3 DNA only is kept here, 39 bases in frame from base 1. In its sample, this clonotype was seen a few times. Its antigen is still unknown. Base-call qualities are not available, and no considerably larger clone is one nucleotide away. The data were produced on an Illumina HiSeq 1500. The public reads were run again by TCRdb, first through fastp at Q25 and then through MiXCR, and only productive beta chains were kept. CDR3 protein duplicates are merged, each entry listing the most common genes and DNA. The sample yields 200,000 to 250,000 distinct CDR3 sequences; about 20% were counted once. The ten largest clonotypes hold roughly 20% of the sample.

The chain is encoded by TRBV2 joined to TRBJ1-4; TRBD1 is possibly the D segment (6 matching bases). This TCR came from a human donor in good health (CMV status not recorded). Some clones in this sample may be carry-over from other donors' samples. The sequencing sample was made of CD8+ T cells from PBMCs. The CDR3: CASSEDSREKLFF. The bases read TGTGCCAGCAGTGAGGACAGTCGCGAAAAACTGTTTTTT.